This T cell receptor beta chain appears in the sequencing data of a study of brain T cells in children with intractable seizures. Pre-surgery treatment included at least one anti-epileptic drug. The CDR3 is made up of 14 amino acids. Trimming removed 7 bases at V and 6 bases at J, with 17 bases between. Per the germline V gene, CDR1 is MNHEY and CDR2 is SVGAGI. Here immunoSEQ multiplex PCR was the method, and the copy in TCRdb shows in-frame clones only, minus some. This table has 80,000 or so clones, more than 85% appearing once. The sequences come from peripheral blood, collected at surgery. This clonotype originated in a boy in the first two years of life with tuberous sclerosis and intractable seizures. The V and J genes are TRBV6-5 and TRBJ2-3, with D possibly being TRBD2 (5 bases). This chain's CDR3 is CASTQGDTGDTQYF. The CDR3 region has the DNA TGTGCCAGCACCCAAGGAGACACGGGGGATACGCAGTATTTT.